The clone carrying this T cell receptor (beta chain) turned up a few times. This sample is part of a study of beta chain features in type 1 diabetes. As every portion of the isolated RNA was reverse transcribed, the sequencing read expressed TCRB transcripts. Clones were read by immunoSEQ multiplex PCR, and TCRdb kept only the in-frame ones, dropping some. The repertoire includes 900,000 or so clones, about a sixth of them detected once, and around 0.02% sits in the top ten. The CDR3 is 15 amino acids. The germline V gene encodes CDR1 MNHNY and CDR2 SVGAGI (reference sequence). Trimming shortened V by 0 bases and J by 0 bases, and 5 bases separated the two germline ends.

The chain has TRBV6-6 and TRBJ1-4; no definite D call. The receptor comes from a woman in her late teens or twenties in good health. Sequencing used naive CD4+ T cells from blood. CDR3: CASSYSTATNEKLFF. CDR3 sequence (DNA): TGTGCCAGCAGTTACTCGACGGCAACTAATGAAAAACTGTTTTTT.